A selection of T cell receptor beta chains follows, all from one sample in a study of CD4 T cells in relation to SARS-CoV-2 and coronaviruses. Produced via immunoSEQ multiplex PCR; TCRdb's table is partial and in-frame only. The sample contains about 37,000 clones, roughly 88% of which appear only once. Sequenced material: memory CD4+ T cells from PBMCs. These receptors were taken from an adult with COVID-19. CDR3s include the opening cysteine and the closing phenylalanine or tryptophan. A D gene is named only where the DNA matches it firmly. Rows may omit the clone size; those that give it use once, few, many or a size class.

j_gene: TRBJ2-1; v_gene: TRBV18; d_gene: TRBD2; abundance: .; CDR3aa: CASSRGRESYNEQFF; CDR3nt: TGTGCCAGCTCACGTGGGCGGGAGTCCTACAATGAGCAGTTCTTC
j_gene: TRBJ2-7; v_gene: TRBV2; d_gene: .; abundance: .; CDR3aa: CASSDGLGSGYEQYF; CDR3nt: TGTGCCAGCAGTGACGGACTGGGTAGCGGTTACGAGCAGTACTTC
j_gene: TRBJ2-1; v_gene: TRBV7-3; d_gene: TRBD1; abundance: .; CDR3aa: CASSPSGQGAYNEQFF; CDR3nt: TGTGCCAGCAGCCCTTCGGGACAGGGGGCCTACAATGAGCAGTTCTTC
j_gene: TRBJ2-5; v_gene: TRBV13; d_gene: TRBD2; abundance: .; CDR3aa: CASSLSPGRGETQYF; CDR3nt: TGTGCCAGCAGCTTATCCCCGGGGAGGGGAGAGACCCAGTACTTC
j_gene: TRBJ2-3; v_gene: TRBV19; d_gene: .; abundance: .; CDR3aa: CASSIDQSTDTQYF; CDR3nt: TGTGCCAGTAGTATAGACCAAAGCACAGATACGCAGTATTTT
j_gene: TRBJ2-6; v_gene: TRBV20-1; d_gene: .; abundance: .; CDR3aa: CSASLGQANILSGANVLTF; CDR3nt: TGCAGTGCTAGTTTGGGGCAGGCTAATATTCTTTCTGGGGCCAACGTCCTGACTTTC
j_gene: TRBJ2-6; v_gene: TRBV2; d_gene: .; abundance: .; CDR3aa: CASSQGFSGANVLTF; CDR3nt: TGTGCCAGCAGTCAGGGTTTCTCTGGGGCCAACGTCCTGACTTTC
j_gene: TRBJ2-4; v_gene: TRBV7-2; d_gene: TRBD2; abundance: .; CDR3aa: CASSSTSGSSAKNIQYF; CDR3nt: TGTGCCAGCAGCTCGACTAGCGGGAGCTCTGCCAAAAACATTCAGTACTTC
j_gene: TRBJ2-1; v_gene: TRBV10-3; d_gene: TRBD1; abundance: .; CDR3aa: CAISRPGGGSYNEQFF; CDR3nt: TGTGCCATCAGCCGACCAGGGGGTGGCTCCTACAATGAGCAGTTCTTC
j_gene: TRBJ1-6; v_gene: TRBV4-1; d_gene: TRBD1; abundance: few; CDR3aa: CASSRTGDGNSPLHF; CDR3nt: TGCGCCAGCAGCCGAACAGGGGACGGTAATTCACCCCTCCACTTT
j_gene: TRBJ2-1; v_gene: TRBV6-4; d_gene: .; abundance: .; CDR3aa: CASSDSVGGGYNEQFF; CDR3nt: TGTGCCAGCAGTGACTCGGTCGGGGGCGGATACAATGAGCAGTTCTTC
j_gene: TRBJ2-3; v_gene: TRBV28; d_gene: .; abundance: .; CDR3aa: CASSFGQLEGRGQYF; CDR3nt: TGTGCCAGCAGTTTCGGGCAGCTCGAGGGCAGGGGGCAGTATTTT
j_gene: TRBJ1-5; v_gene: TRBV18; d_gene: TRBD1; abundance: .; CDR3aa: CASGQGINQPQHF; CDR3nt: TGTGCCAGCGGACAGGGGATCAATCAGCCCCAGCATTTT
j_gene: TRBJ1-5; v_gene: TRBV20-1; d_gene: .; abundance: .; CDR3aa: CSASPPGGQPQHF; CDR3nt: TGCAGTGCTAGTCCCCCCGGGGGGCAGCCCCAGCATTTT
j_gene: TRBJ1-1; v_gene: TRBV7-9; d_gene: .; abundance: .; CDR3aa: CASSLTRVNTEAFF; CDR3nt: TGTGCCAGCAGCTTAACCAGGGTGAACACTGAAGCTTTCTTT
j_gene: TRBJ2-3; v_gene: TRBV19; d_gene: .; abundance: .; CDR3aa: CASSITGIRSDTQYF; CDR3nt: TGTGCCAGTAGTATAACAGGGATCCGGTCAGATACGCAGTATTTT
j_gene: TRBJ2-3; v_gene: TRBV7-3; d_gene: .; abundance: .; CDR3aa: CASGRSSTDTQYF; CDR3nt: TGTGCCAGCGGGAGGTCTAGCACAGATACGCAGTATTTT
j_gene: TRBJ2-7; v_gene: TRBV3-1/TRBV3-2; d_gene: .; abundance: .; CDR3aa: CASSLGGNAYEQYF; CDR3nt: TGTGCCAGCAGCCTTGGCGGGAACGCGTACGAGCAGTACTTC
j_gene: TRBJ1-6; v_gene: TRBV29-1; d_gene: .; abundance: .; CDR3aa: CSVGQGYNSPLHF; CDR3nt: TGCAGCGTAGGTCAGGGCTATAATTCACCCCTCCACTTT
j_gene: TRBJ1-2; v_gene: TRBV6-5; d_gene: .; abundance: .; CDR3aa: CASSRTANYGYTF; CDR3nt: TGTGCCAGTTCTAGGACGGCGAACTATGGCTACACCTTC
j_gene: TRBJ2-1; v_gene: TRBV18; d_gene: .; abundance: once; CDR3aa: CASSPQTSGEQFF; CDR3nt: TGTGCCAGCTCACCACAAACTAGTGGCGAGCAGTTCTTC
j_gene: TRBJ1-3; v_gene: TRBV30; d_gene: .; abundance: .; CDR3aa: CAWSVIHGNTIYF; CDR3nt: TGTGCCTGGAGTGTTATACACGGAAACACCATATATTTT
j_gene: TRBJ2-7; v_gene: TRBV7-9; d_gene: .; abundance: .; CDR3aa: CASSLVLSPGGLWEQYF; CDR3nt: TGTGCCAGCAGCTTAGTTCTTTCGCCCGGGGGACTCTGGGAGCAGTACTTC
j_gene: TRBJ1-5; v_gene: TRBV6-4; d_gene: .; abundance: .; CDR3aa: CASSSLSCLDQPQHF; CDR3nt: TGTGCCAGCAGTTCGTTAAGTTGTTTGGATCAGCCCCAGCATTTT
j_gene: TRBJ1-5; v_gene: TRBV18; d_gene: .; abundance: .; CDR3aa: CASSPDLNQPQHF; CDR3nt: TGTGCCAGCTCACCTGACCTTAATCAGCCCCAGCATTTT
j_gene: TRBJ2-5; v_gene: TRBV7-9; d_gene: .; abundance: .; CDR3aa: CASSLSSPSPYVETQYF; CDR3nt: TGTGCCAGCAGCTTAAGCAGCCCCAGTCCCTACGTGGAGACCCAGTACTTC
j_gene: TRBJ2-1; v_gene: TRBV6-4; d_gene: TRBD2; abundance: .; CDR3aa: CASSEGFGRARVEQFF; CDR3nt: TGTGCCAGCAGTGAGGGGTTCGGGAGGGCCCGCGTTGAGCAGTTCTTC
j_gene: TRBJ2-3; v_gene: TRBV10-1; d_gene: .; abundance: few; CDR3aa: CATREGDSTDTQYF; CDR3nt: TGCGCCACGCGAGAAGGAGACAGCACAGATACGCAGTATTTT
j_gene: TRBJ2-2; v_gene: TRBV14; d_gene: TRBD1; abundance: .; CDR3aa: CASSQANRGYTGELFF; CDR3nt: TGTGCCAGCAGCCAAGCTAACAGGGGTTACACCGGGGAGCTGTTTTTT
j_gene: TRBJ2-2; v_gene: TRBV5-1; d_gene: .; abundance: .; CDR3aa: CASSLDLGTGELFF; CDR3nt: TGCGCCAGCAGCTTGGACCTGGGGACCGGGGAGCTGTTTTTT
j_gene: TRBJ2-7; v_gene: TRBV5-1; d_gene: .; abundance: .; CDR3aa: CASSLPGAASEQYF; CDR3nt: TGCGCCAGCAGCTTGCCAGGTGCAGCCTCCGAGCAGTACTTC
j_gene: TRBJ2-6; v_gene: TRBV25-1; d_gene: TRBD1; abundance: .; CDR3aa: CASVGTGSISGANVLTF; CDR3nt: TGTGCCAGCGTTGGGACAGGGTCCATCTCTGGGGCCAACGTCCTGACTTTC
j_gene: TRBJ2-5; v_gene: TRBV5-4; d_gene: .; abundance: .; CDR3aa: CASSLEETQYF; CDR3nt: TGTGCCAGCAGCTTGGAAGAGACCCAGTACTTC
j_gene: TRBJ1-2; v_gene: TRBV28; d_gene: TRBD1; abundance: .; CDR3aa: CASSTRQGITGYTF; CDR3nt: TGTGCCAGCAGTACACGACAGGGAATTACTGGCTACACCTTC
j_gene: TRBJ2-2; v_gene: TRBV19; d_gene: .; abundance: .; CDR3aa: CASRPQRVITGELFF; CDR3nt: TGTGCCAGTAGACCCCAACGGGTGATCACCGGGGAGCTGTTTTTT